Included here is one T cell receptor (beta chain) sequence, with context. No antigen is known for it. This sample is part of a study of OX40 agonist ivuxolimab in advanced cancers. Overall study: An agonistic anti-OX40 (CD134) antibody, ivuxolimab, was used to treat the patients. The dose-escalation group included hepatocellular carcinoma, melanoma, renal cell carcinoma and head and neck cancer. General study findings and limits: In the 0.1 to 3.0 mg/kg range, CD4+ and CD8+ blood T cells had expanded clonally by week 6.

The table came from immunoSEQ multiplex PCR; TCRdb's copy has only in-frame clones and leaves some out. The top ten hold around 20% of the sample, which has about 45,000 clones, roughly 91% seen once. The CDR3 runs 15 residues. The germline gives CDR1 MNHEY, CDR2 SMNVEV (reference sequence). V lost 6 bases and J 5 bases, leaving 19 bases between the germline ends. The chain employs TRBV27 and TRBJ1-2, with D hard to call. The sequencing used CD4+ or CD8+ T cells sorted from blood, collected in a trial of the OX40 agonist ivuxolimab. This clonotype originated in an adult with an advanced solid tumor such as melanoma, head and neck, liver or kidney cancer. The CDR3 region is CASSPGIFSPYGYTF. DNA for the CDR3: TGTGCCAGCAGCCCGGGTATTTTTTCCCCATATGGCTACACCTTC.